These T cell receptor beta chains were read from a single sample in a study of T-cell memory formation after mild COVID-19. MiXCR was run by TCRdb on the 5' RACE reads, yielding one entry per CDR3 protein. The sample includes under 150,000 distinct CDR3 sequences, around a fifth seen only once; the top ten take 40% to 50%. Input material: PBMCs or a T cell subset sorted from them (not recorded which). The origin of the receptors is a man younger than 35 who had mild COVID-19 (a few samples of this study predate the infection). Cell type and time point are not known. The CDR3 runs from the conserved cysteine through the conserved F or W.

v_gene	len	j_gene	CDR3aa
TRBV4-1	16	TRBJ1-6	CASSQVIGQGGSPLHF
TRBV5-1	15	TRBJ1-1	CASSLQGARFTEAFF
TRBV3-1	14	TRBJ2-1	CASSQRTSYNEQFF
TRBV29-1	14	TRBJ2-7	CSVAVWTDFYEQYF
TRBV23-1	13	TRBJ2-1	CASSHPTGDEQFF
TRBV19	14	TRBJ1-5	CASSPFGADQPQHF
TRBV29-1	12	TRBJ1-5	CSVADFNQPQHF
TRBV4-2	17	TRBJ2-3	CASSQRLAGGSTDTQYF
TRBV5-1	17	TRBJ2-5	CASSFPLQGTFQETQYF
TRBV5-6	14	TRBJ2-7	CASSLGLAAGEQYF
TRBV6-2/TRBV6-3	15	TRBJ2-7	CASRPGTSGGYEQYF
TRBV5-1	14	TRBJ1-4	CASSLNQAGEKLFF
TRBV7-2	18	TRBJ2-1	CASSLDFRPPPYYNEQFF
TRBV18	14	TRBJ2-6	CASSPGTGANVLTF
TRBV29-1	13	TRBJ2-3	CSPRDGNTDTQYF
TRBV5-1	17	TRBJ1-1	CASSIPLEGSGDTEAFF
TRBV4-2	18	TRBJ2-3	CASSQEDSGGGLIDTQYF
TRBV20-1	12	TRBJ2-1	CSASGGADEQFF
TRBV7-9	15	TRBJ2-2	CASSHRDYNTGELFF
TRBV7-9	16	TRBJ2-5	CASSFDSRNLQETQYF
TRBV9	16	TRBJ2-3	CASSEAAGGPADTQYF
TRBV4-1	16	TRBJ2-2	CASSQVAGGTTGELFF
TRBV29-1	18	TRBJ1-2	CSVVAFLGDIQRADGYTF
TRBV3-1	21	TRBJ1-2	CASSQVSLEASWRRPRDGYTF
TRBV2	15	TRBJ2-2	CASSDWQGGTGELFF
TRBV10-3	15	TRBJ1-5	CAISEGPGGNQPQHF
TRBV2	13	TRBJ1-1	CASSESVNTEAFF
TRBV7-6	15	TRBJ2-7	CASSLSGGGQYEQYF
TRBV5-1	16	TRBJ2-3	CASSVSGLRSTDTQYF
TRBV4-1	15	TRBJ1-4	CASSQEPVRDEKLFF
TRBV4-1	15	TRBJ1-6	CASSLGQSFNSPLHF
TRBV5-1	12	TRBJ2-3	CASRPGADTQYF
TRBV4-1	14	TRBJ2-7	CASSQVRGGYEQYF
TRBV7-6	13	TRBJ2-3	CASSRIMKDTQYF
TRBV7-9	13	TRBJ2-1	CASSMTAYNEQFF
TRBV7-9	15	TRBJ2-2	CASSFARSVTGELFF
TRBV20-1	14	TRBJ2-7	CSARGGAGGTEQYF
TRBV29-1	10	TRBJ1-2	CSVSEYGYTF
TRBV7-9	15	TRBJ2-3	CASSHAGPGADTQYF